This T cell receptor (beta chain) was retrieved from a study of post-analysis software for immune sequencing data. Study results and caveats: Four or five TRBV segments, TRBV5-6, TRBV5-1 and TRBV20-1 among them, were found more frequent in patients than controls.

To note about this clonotype: Its matching antigen is unknown.

Prepared libraries of TCR beta cDNA carried unique molecular identifiers. When about 0.85 to 11 million T cells were used, they gave around 500,000 cDNA molecules. TCRdb re-called the PCR reads through MiXCR, storing one row per CDR3 protein. The table lists about 540,000 distinct CDR3 sequences, under 40% of them singletons. This CDR3 region has 16 residues. Losses at the gene ends were 4 bases for V and 7 bases for J; bases not matched to a gene: 11. Germline CDR1 MGHRA, CDR2 YSYEKL. This receptor was taken from a girl aged 2-17 years with multiple sclerosis. J is TRBJ2-7 and V is TRBV4-1; 12 bases fit TRBD1. Sequenced sample: blood. The DNA of the CDR3 is TGCGCCAGCAGCCCCGTAGGGCGGGACAGGGGGCAAGAGCAGTACTTC. Translation gives CASSPVGRDRGQEQYF.